The present T cell receptor (beta chain) was sequenced within a study of cytomegalovirus exposure and HLA in healthy donors. Overall study results and limits: By a later analysis, the bulk of CMV-associated TCR beta chains appeared HLA-restricted. Earlier analysis looked at TCR beta V segments, and most were productive about 90% or about 30% of the time.

PCR primers comprised 60 Vbeta and 13 Jbeta primers. Some clones are missing from TCRdb's copy, which holds only in-frame ones; the method was immunoSEQ multiplex PCR. The sample records approximately 130,000 clones, roughly 79% being singletons. The CDR3 totals 17 residues. V lost 5 bases and J 3 bases, leaving 22 bases between the germline ends. Germline-derived CDR1 and CDR2 are SGHVS and FQNEAQ. In its sample, this clone is large. Its antigen is still unknown. The sample consisted of PBMCs. The chain is built from TRBV7-8 and TRBJ1-2; maybe TRBD1 (6 bases). The clonotype comes from a boy aged 2-15 years in good health and CMV-seronegative. The CDR3 reads CASSANREFGLDYGYTF. The CDR3 DNA follows: TGTGCCAGCAGCGCCAACAGGGAATTCGGGTTGGACTATGGCTACACCTTC. The full variable domain, in which reference TRBV7-8 and TRBJ1-2 provide the parts outside the CDR3, is GAGVSQSPRYKVAKRGQDVALRCDPISGHVSLFWYQQALGQGPEFLTYFQNEAQLDKSGLPSDRFFAERPEGSVSTLKIQRTQQEDSAVYLCASSANREFGLDYGYTFGSGTRLTVV.